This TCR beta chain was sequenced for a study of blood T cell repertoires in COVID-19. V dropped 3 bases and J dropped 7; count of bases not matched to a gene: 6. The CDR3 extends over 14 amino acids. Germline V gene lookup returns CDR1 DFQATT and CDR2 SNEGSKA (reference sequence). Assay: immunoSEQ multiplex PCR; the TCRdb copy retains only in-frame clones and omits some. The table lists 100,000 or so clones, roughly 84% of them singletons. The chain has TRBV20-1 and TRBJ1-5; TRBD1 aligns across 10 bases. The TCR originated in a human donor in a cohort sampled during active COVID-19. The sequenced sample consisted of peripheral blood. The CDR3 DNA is TGCAGTGCTAGTTTGGACAGGGGGGGACAGCCCCAGCATTTT. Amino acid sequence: CSASLDRGGQPQHF.